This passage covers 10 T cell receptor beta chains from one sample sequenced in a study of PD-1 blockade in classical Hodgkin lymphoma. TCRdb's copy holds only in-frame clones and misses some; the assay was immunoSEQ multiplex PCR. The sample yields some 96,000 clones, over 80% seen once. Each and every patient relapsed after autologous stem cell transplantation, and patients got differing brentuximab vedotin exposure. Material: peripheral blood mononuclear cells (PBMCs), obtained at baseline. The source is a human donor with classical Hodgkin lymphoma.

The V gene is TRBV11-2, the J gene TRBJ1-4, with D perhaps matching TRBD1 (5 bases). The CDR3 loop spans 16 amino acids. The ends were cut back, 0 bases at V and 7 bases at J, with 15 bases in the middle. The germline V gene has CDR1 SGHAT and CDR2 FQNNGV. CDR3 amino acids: CASSLDWGGRGEKLFF. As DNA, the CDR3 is TGTGCCAGCAGCTTAGATTGGGGGGGTCGTGGTGAAAAACTGTTTTTT.

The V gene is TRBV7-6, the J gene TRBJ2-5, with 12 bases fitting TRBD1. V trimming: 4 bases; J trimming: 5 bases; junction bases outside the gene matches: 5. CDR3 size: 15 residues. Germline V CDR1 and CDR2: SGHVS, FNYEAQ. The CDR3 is CASSYGTGGLETQYF. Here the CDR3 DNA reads TGTGCCAGCAGCTACGGGACAGGGGGCCTGGAGACCCAGTACTTC.

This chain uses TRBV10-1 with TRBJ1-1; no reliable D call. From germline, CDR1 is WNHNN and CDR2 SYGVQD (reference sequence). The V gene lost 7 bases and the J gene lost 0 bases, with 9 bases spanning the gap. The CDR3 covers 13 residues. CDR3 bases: TGCGCCAGCACCTACGGGATGAACACTGAAGCTTTCTTT. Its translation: CASTYGMNTEAFF.

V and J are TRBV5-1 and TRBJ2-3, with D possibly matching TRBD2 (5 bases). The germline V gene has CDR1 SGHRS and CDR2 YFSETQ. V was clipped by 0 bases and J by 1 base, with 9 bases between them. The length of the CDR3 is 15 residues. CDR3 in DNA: TGCGCCAGCAGCTTGGTACTAGGTGGCACAGATACGCAGTATTTT. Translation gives CASSLVLGGTDTQYF.

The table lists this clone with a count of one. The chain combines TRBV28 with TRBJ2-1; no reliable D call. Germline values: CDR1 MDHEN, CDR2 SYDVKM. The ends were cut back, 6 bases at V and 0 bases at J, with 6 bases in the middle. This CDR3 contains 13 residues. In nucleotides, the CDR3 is TGTGCCAGCAGCAATATCTCCTACAATGAGCAGTTCTTC. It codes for CASSNISYNEQFF. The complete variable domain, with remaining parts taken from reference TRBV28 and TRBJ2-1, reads DVKVTQSSRYLVKRTGEKVFLECVQDMDHENMFWYRQDPGLGLRLIYFSYDVKMKEKGDIPEGYSVSREKKERFSLILESASTNQTSMYLCASSNISYNEQFFGPGTRLTVL.

CDR3 in amino acids: CAWSNNRGQEGQYF. The CDR3 DNA reads as TGTGCCTGGAGTAATAACCGGGGGCAAGAGGGGCAGTATTTT. V and J are TRBV30 and TRBJ2-3, with D tentatively TRBD1 or TRBD2 (6 bases each). V lost 2 bases and J 11 bases, leaving 20 bases between the germline ends. Germline V gene sequence: CDR1 GTSNPN, CDR2 SVGIG (reference sequence). The CDR3 has 14 residues.

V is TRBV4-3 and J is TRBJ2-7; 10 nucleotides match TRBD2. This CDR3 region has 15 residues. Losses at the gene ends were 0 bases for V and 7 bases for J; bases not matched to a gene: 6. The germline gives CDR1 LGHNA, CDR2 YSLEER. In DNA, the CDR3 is TGCGCCAGCAGCCAAGAAGCTAGCGGGAGCAGGGAGCAGTACTTC. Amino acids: CASSQEASGSREQYF.

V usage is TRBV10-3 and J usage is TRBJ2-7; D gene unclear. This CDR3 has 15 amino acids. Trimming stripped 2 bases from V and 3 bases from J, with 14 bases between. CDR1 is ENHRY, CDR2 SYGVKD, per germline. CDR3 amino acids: CAISEGVGSGYEQYF. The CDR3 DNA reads TGTGCCATCAGTGAGGGCGTGGGGTCGGGCTACGAGCAGTACTTC.

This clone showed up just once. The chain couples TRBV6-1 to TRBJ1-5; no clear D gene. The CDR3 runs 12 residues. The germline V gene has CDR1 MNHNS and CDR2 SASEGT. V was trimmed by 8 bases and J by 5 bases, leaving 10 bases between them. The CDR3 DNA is TGTGCCAGCTCTTCGGTGGATCAGCCCCAGCATTTT. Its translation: CASSSVDQPQHF.

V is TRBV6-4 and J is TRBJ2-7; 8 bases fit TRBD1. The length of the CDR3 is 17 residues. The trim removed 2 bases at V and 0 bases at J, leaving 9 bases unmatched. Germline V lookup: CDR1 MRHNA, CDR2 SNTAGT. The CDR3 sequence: CASSDTIRQGFSYEQYF. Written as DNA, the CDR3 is TGTGCCAGCAGTGACACAATAAGACAGGGGTTCTCCTACGAGCAGTACTTC.